This TCR beta chain was documented in a study of long-term antiretroviral therapy in people with HIV. Study information: Collection dates of the earliest samples fall about a decade before the 2015 immediate-ART recommendation.

They ran version v3.0 of the immunoSEQ assay at survey level. Some clones are missing from TCRdb's copy, which holds only in-frame ones; the method was immunoSEQ multiplex PCR. In the table there are 26,000 or so clones, approximately 84% of which are singletons. This clone has a handful of counts. Its antigen is not identified. Donors needed at least one pre-ART PBMC sample plus at least two post-ART samples. This CDR3 comprises 16 residues. With 0 bases removed from V and 1 base from J, the gap between germline ends came to 7 bases. From germline, CDR1 is SGHTA and CDR2 FQGNSA. Study-wide findings and caveats: Clonal populations expanded prior to ART predominated within the repertoire at all time points. Versus controls, repertoires in people with HIV had narrower CDR3 length ranges.

This chain links TRBV7-2 with TRBJ2-6, with D perhaps TRBD2 (6 bases). The starting material was unsorted PBMCs, obtained 2 years after starting antiretroviral therapy. This clonotype originated in a man aged 50-59 years with HIV. The CDR3 DNA follows: TGTGCCAGCAGCTTAGCGGGGGGATCTGGGGCCAACGTCCTGACTTTC. Residues: CASSLAGGSGANVLTF. Using reference TRBV7-2 and TRBJ2-6 for the parts outside the CDR3, the full variable domain is GAGVSQSPSNKVTEKGKDVELRCDPISGHTALYWYRQSLGQGLEFLIYFQGNSAPDKSGLPSDRFSAERTGGSVSTLTIQRTQQEDSAVYLCASSLAGGSGANVLTFGAGSRLTVL.